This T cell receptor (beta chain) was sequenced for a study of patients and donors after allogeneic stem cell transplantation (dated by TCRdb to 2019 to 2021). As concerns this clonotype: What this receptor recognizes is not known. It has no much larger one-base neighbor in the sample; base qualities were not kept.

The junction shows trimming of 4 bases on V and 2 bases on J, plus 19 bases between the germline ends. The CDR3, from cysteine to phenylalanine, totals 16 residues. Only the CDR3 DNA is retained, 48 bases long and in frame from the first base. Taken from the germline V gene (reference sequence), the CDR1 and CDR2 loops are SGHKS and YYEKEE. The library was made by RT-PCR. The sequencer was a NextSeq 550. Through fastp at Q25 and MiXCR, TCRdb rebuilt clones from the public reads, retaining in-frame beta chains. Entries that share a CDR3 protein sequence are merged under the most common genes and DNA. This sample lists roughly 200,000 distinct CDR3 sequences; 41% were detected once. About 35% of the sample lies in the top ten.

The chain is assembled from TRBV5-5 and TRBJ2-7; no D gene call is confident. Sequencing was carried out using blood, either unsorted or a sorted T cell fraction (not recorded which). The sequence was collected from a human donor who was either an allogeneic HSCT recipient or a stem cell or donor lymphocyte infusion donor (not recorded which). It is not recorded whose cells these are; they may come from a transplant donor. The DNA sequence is TGTGCCAGCAGCCCAAGTATACGTCAGGTGCCCTACGAGCAGTACTTC. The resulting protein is CASSPSIRQVPYEQYF.